Shown below are 21 T cell receptor beta chains from a single sample sequenced in a study of blood T cell repertoires in COVID-19. TCRdb's copy holds only in-frame clones and misses some; the assay was immunoSEQ multiplex PCR. The sample lists 55,000 to 70,000 clones; around nine tenths were seen once. What was sequenced was peripheral blood. All receptors derive from a man in his sixties or seventies with acute or convalescent COVID-19.

The chain combines TRBV11-2 with TRBJ1-5, with D unresolved. Trimming removed 1 base from V and 1 base from J, with 14 bases in between. The CDR3 has 17 amino acids. CDR1 is SGHAT and CDR2 is FQNNGV in the germline V gene. This chain's CDR3 is CASSLGGWNSSNQPQHF. DNA for the CDR3: TGTGCCAGCAGCTTAGGAGGTTGGAATTCGAGCAATCAGCCCCAGCATTTT.

This sequence joins TRBV27 and TRBJ1-6, with 8 bases matching TRBD1. This CDR3 has 14 residues. Germline values: CDR1 MNHEY, CDR2 SMNVEV (reference sequence). The J segment lost 8 bases and the V segment lost 5 bases, leaving 5 bases of the junction unmatched. DNA for the CDR3: TGTGCCAGCAGTACAGGACAGGGATATTCACCCCTCCACTTT. Protein: CASSTGQGYSPLHF.

The count of this clone is one. This CDR3 reads CASSGGLAGGPSSYNEQFF. The CDR3 coding sequence is TGTGCCAGCAGCGGGGGACTAGCGGGAGGTCCTAGCTCCTACAATGAGCAGTTCTTC. The chain links TRBV9 to TRBJ2-1; TRBD2 matches at 15 bases. The CDR3 is made up of 19 amino acids. The V gene's germline CDR1 is SGDLS and CDR2 YYNGEE. The ends lost 3 bases at V and 0 bases at J; junction bases unmatched: 7.

V usage is TRBV28 and J usage is TRBJ2-5, with TRBD1 identical over 9 bases. V dropped 5 bases and J dropped 0; count of bases not matched to a gene: 4. Germline loops: CDR1 MDHEN, CDR2 SYDVKM. This CDR3 spans 15 amino acids. The CDR3 sequence is CASSPGTGYQETQYF. DNA for the CDR3: TGTGCCAGCAGTCCCGGGACAGGGTACCAAGAGACCCAGTACTTC.

About this clone: This same CDR3 is encoded by further DNA sequences in the sample. V is TRBV6-6 and J is TRBJ2-3; no clear D gene. Germline V gene lookup returns CDR1 MNHNY and CDR2 SVGAGI (reference sequence). The CDR3 length is 11 residues. The ends were cut back, 2 bases at V and 5 bases at J, with 2 bases in the middle. CDR3 coding DNA: TGTGCCAGCAGTTACCAAGATACGCAGTATTTT. It specifies CASSYQDTQYF.

The chain has TRBV29-1 and TRBJ1-4; TRBD1 might be the D (5 bases). Germline values: CDR1 SQVTM, CDR2 ANQGSEA. V was shortened by 6 bases and J by 0 bases, with 8 bases between the two germline ends. The CDR3 runs to 13 residues. CDR3 nucleotides: TGCAGCGTCGGGGGGGCAACTAATGAAAAACTGTTTTTT. Protein product: CSVGGATNEKLFF.

The chain combines TRBV7-9 with TRBJ2-1, with 10 bases fitting TRBD2. This CDR3 comprises 14 residues. The V gene's germline CDR1 is SEHNR and CDR2 FQNEAQ (reference sequence). The V segment lost 6 bases and the J segment 10 bases; nucleotides outside the gene matches: 9. The CDR3 protein is CASREGSGGREQFF. The CDR3, as DNA: TGTGCCAGCAGGGAGGGTAGCGGGGGGAGAGAGCAGTTCTTC.

This clone turned up a few times. The V call is TRBV5-1, the J call TRBJ2-2; 7 bases align to TRBD1. J gave up 4 bases and V 5 bases, and 8 bases lay outside the gene matches. Germline CDR1 and CDR2: SGHRS and YFSETQ. The CDR3 is made up of 15 amino acids. The CDR3 DNA is TGCGCCAGCAGGTTTCAGGGGGTCCGCACCGGGGAGCTGTTTTTT. As protein: CASRFQGVRTGELFF. Using reference TRBV5-1 and TRBJ2-2 for the parts outside the CDR3, the full variable domain is KAGVTQTPRYLIKTRGQQVTLSCSPISGHRSVSWYQQTPGQGLQFLFEYFSETQRNKGNFPGRFSGRQFSNSRSEMNVSTLELGDSALYLCASRFQGVRTGELFFGEGSRLTVL.

This chain links TRBV28 with TRBJ1-2; D possibly corresponds to TRBD1 (6 bases). Trimming removed 2 bases at V and 4 bases at J, with 20 bases between. The CDR3 runs 17 residues. The germline V gene encodes CDR1 MDHEN and CDR2 SYDVKM. The CDR3 protein is CASSLVGVSGGLYGYTF. The CDR3 DNA reads as TGTGCCAGCAGTTTAGTCGGCGTTTCTGGGGGCCTCTATGGCTACACCTTC.

J is TRBJ2-1 and V is TRBV11-2; 9 nucleotides line up with TRBD2. CDR1 and CDR2 (germline): SGHAT, FQNNGV. J lost 3 bases, V lost 0 bases, and 0 bases had no gene match. The CDR3 contains 15 residues. The CDR3 nucleotides read TGTGCCAGCAGCTTAGAGCGGGGGGGCTACAATGAGCAGTTCTTC. Residues: CASSLERGGYNEQFF.

CDR3 loop: CAWSVQGSGNTIYF. CDR3 nucleotides: TGTGCCTGGAGTGTGCAGGGCTCTGGAAACACCATATATTTT. The gene calls are TRBV30 and TRBJ1-3; the D gene is possibly TRBD1 (5 bases). CDR3 size: 14 residues. Trimming left V 0 bases short and J 0 bases short, with 6 bases between. The V gene's germline CDR1 is GTSNPN and CDR2 SVGIG (reference sequence). The variable domain in full, with the rest retrieved from reference TRBV30 and TRBJ1-3, is SQTIHQWPATLVQPVGSPLSLECTVEGTSNPNLYWYRQAAGRGLQLLFYSVGIGQISSEVPQNLSASRPQDRQFILSSKKLLLSDSGFYLCAWSVQGSGNTIYFGEGSWLTVV.

The V and J genes are TRBV3-1 (or the pseudogene TRBV3-2) and TRBJ1-2; no clear D. Trimming shortened V by 0 bases and J by 4 bases, and 15 bases separated the two germline ends. From germline, CDR1 is LGHDT and CDR2 YNNKEL (reference sequence). This CDR3 region has 16 residues. As DNA, the CDR3 is TGTGCCAGCAGCCAAGATCGTAGCGGATTCGCCTATGGCTACACCTTC. Translated, it gives CASSQDRSGFAYGYTF.

The CDR3 region has the DNA TGTGCCAGCAGTTTATCCGGGCTAGCGGGAGGAGTCTACAATGAGCAGTTCTTC. Its protein product is CASSLSGLAGGVYNEQFF. This chain joins TRBV27 and TRBJ2-1; 11 positions agree with TRBD2. The V and J ends lost 0 bases and 3 bases, in that order; junction bases with no gene match: 7. This CDR3 has 18 amino acids. Germline V gene lookup returns CDR1 MNHEY and CDR2 SMNVEV (reference sequence).

The chain uses TRBV5-1 and TRBJ1-6; 7 bases map to TRBD1. The J segment lost 2 bases and the V segment lost 4 bases, leaving 3 bases of the junction unmatched. The germline V gene has CDR1 SGHRS and CDR2 YFSETQ. The CDR3 contains 15 residues. The CDR3 DNA reads TGCGCCAGCAGCCGCCAGGGGGCCTATAATTCACCCCTCCACTTT. This sequence encodes CASSRQGAYNSPLHF.

J is TRBJ1-2 and V is TRBV5-1; 8 positions agree with TRBD1. J was trimmed by 8 bases and V by 0 bases; bases with no gene match: 6. CDR3 length: 14 residues. In germline, CDR1 is SGHRS, CDR2 YFSETQ. The CDR3: CASSLAGTGEGYTF. The CDR3 DNA reads TGCGCCAGCAGCTTGGCCGGGACAGGAGAAGGCTACACCTTC.

The J gene is TRBJ2-5, the V gene TRBV13; TRBD1 aligns across 11 bases. The CDR3 length is 15 residues. V lost 1 base to trimming and J lost 6 bases; unmatched junction nucleotides: 4. In germline, CDR1 is PRHDT, CDR2 FYEKMQ (reference sequence). CDR3 in DNA: TGTGCCAGCAGCTTAGAAGGGACAGGGGGTAAGACCCAGTACTTC. This gives the protein CASSLEGTGGKTQYF.

The chain combines TRBV6-2 or TRBV6-3 with TRBJ1-5; D is uncertain. The CDR3 covers 16 residues. With 3 bases removed from V and 4 bases from J, the gap between germline ends came to 16 bases. Germline V gives CDR1 MNHEY, CDR2 SVGEGT. The CDR3 is CASSYSIGGRNQPQHF. The CDR3 nucleotides are TGTGCCAGCAGTTATTCAATAGGAGGGCGGAATCAGCCCCAGCATTTT.

The CDR3, as DNA: TGTGCCAGCAGCTTAGAACAGGGAGGGAATCAGCCCCAGCATTTT. It yields the protein CASSLEQGGNQPQHF. The V and J genes are TRBV7-6 and TRBJ1-5; possibly TRBD1 for D (6 bases). CDR1 and CDR2 (germline): SGHVS, FNYEAQ. The CDR3 extends over 15 amino acids. V was shortened by 1 base and J by 4 bases, with 11 bases between the two germline ends.

The CDR3 DNA follows: TGTGCCAGCAGTCCAACAGGGGGATCTGGAAACACCATATATTTT. Its protein product is CASSPTGGSGNTIYF. The rearrangement joins TRBV6-5 to TRBJ1-3; 8 nucleotides match TRBD1. Looked up from germline, CDR1 is MNHEY and CDR2 is SVGAGI. The CDR3 length is 15 residues. Losses at the gene ends were 5 bases for V and 1 base for J; bases not matched to a gene: 4.

This rearrangement joins TRBV11-2 to TRBJ2-1; 10 bases match TRBD2. Germline assignment: CDR1 SGHAT and CDR2 FQNNGV. V trimming: 5 bases; J trimming: 8 bases; junction bases outside the gene matches: 12. CDR3 length: 16 residues. CDR3 loop: CASSQGASGSIHEQFF. Here the CDR3 DNA reads TGTGCCAGCAGCCAGGGGGCTAGCGGGAGTATACATGAGCAGTTCTTC.

A few counts support this clone. V gene TRBV11-2 combines with J gene TRBJ2-7; TRBD1 might be the D (5 bases). V shed 6 bases and J shed 6 bases, with 24 bases lying between them. Germline CDR1 reads SGHAT; CDR2 reads FQNNGV. The CDR3 length is 16 residues. As DNA, the CDR3 is TGTGCCAGCAGTTTTAGTGGACGTCAGGGCATCGGCGAGCAGTACTTC. As protein: CASSFSGRQGIGEQYF.